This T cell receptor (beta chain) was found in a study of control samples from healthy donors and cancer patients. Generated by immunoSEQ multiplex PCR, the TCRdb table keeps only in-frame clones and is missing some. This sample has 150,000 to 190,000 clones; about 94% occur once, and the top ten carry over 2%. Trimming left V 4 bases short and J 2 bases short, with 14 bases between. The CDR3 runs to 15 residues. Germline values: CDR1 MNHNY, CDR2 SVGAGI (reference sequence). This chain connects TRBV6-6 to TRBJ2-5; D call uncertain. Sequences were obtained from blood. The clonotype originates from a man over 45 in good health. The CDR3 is CASSSAELRQETQYF. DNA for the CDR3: TGTGCCAGCAGTTCAGCAGAACTCAGGCAAGAGACCCAGTACTTC.